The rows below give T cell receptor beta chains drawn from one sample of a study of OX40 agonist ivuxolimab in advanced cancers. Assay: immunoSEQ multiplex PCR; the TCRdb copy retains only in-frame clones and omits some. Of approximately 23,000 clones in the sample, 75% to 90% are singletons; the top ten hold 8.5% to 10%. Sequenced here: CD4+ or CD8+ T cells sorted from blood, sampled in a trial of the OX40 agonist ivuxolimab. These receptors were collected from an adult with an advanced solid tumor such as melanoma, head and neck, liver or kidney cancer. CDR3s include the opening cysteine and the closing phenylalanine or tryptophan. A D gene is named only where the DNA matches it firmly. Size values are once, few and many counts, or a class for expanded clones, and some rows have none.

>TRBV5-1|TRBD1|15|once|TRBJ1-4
CASSSQTGENEKLFF
TGCGCCAGCAGCTCACAGACAGGGGAGAATGAAAAACTGTTTTTT
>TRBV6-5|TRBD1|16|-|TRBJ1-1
CASSYSIGTGNTEAFF
TGTGCCAGCAGTTACTCGATCGGGACAGGGAACACTGAAGCTTTCTTT
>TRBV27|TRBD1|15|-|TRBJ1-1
CASSLGDRGQTEAFF
TGTGCCAGCAGTTTAGGGGACAGGGGACAAACTGAAGCTTTCTTT
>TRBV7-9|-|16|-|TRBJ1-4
CASSLGRSRSGEKLFF
TGTGCCAGCAGCTTAGGGCGTTCGAGATCGGGAGAAAAACTGTTTTTT
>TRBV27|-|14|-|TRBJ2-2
CASSARTTVSELFF
TGTGCCAGCAGTGCCCGGACAACCGTGTCGGAGCTGTTTTTT
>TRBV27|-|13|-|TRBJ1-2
CASSSERVGGYTF
TGTGCCAGCAGTTCGGAACGGGTGGGGGGCTACACCTTC
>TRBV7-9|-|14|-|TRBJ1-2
CASSLADARYGYTF
TGTGCCAGCAGCTTGGCGGACGCGAGGTATGGCTACACCTTC
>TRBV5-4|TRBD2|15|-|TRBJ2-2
CASRPSGANTGELFF
TGTGCCAGCAGACCGAGCGGGGCGAACACCGGGGAGCTGTTTTTT
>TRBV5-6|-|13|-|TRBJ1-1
CASSLRPNTEAFF
TGTGCCAGCAGCTTGCGACCAAACACTGAAGCTTTCTTT
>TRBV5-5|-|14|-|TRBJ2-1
CATATDLSYNEQFF
TGTGCCACCGCGACAGACCTATCCTACAATGAGCAGTTCTTC
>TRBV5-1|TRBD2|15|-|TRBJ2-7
CASSLGRLAEYEQYF
TGCGCCAGCAGCTTGGGGAGACTAGCGGAGTACGAGCAGTACTTC
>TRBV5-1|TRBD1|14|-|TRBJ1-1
CASSLQGVNTEAFF
TGCGCCAGCAGCTTACAGGGGGTAAACACTGAAGCTTTCTTT
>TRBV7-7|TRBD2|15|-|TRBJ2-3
CASSVGRELYDTQYF
TGTGCCAGCAGCGTCGGGCGGGAGTTGTACGATACGCAGTATTTT
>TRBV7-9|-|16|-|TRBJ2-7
CASSFFSGTASYEQYF
TGTGCCAGCAGCTTCTTTAGCGGTACCGCCTCCTACGAGCAGTACTTC
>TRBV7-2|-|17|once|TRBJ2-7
CASSLAMAGAHPYEQYF
TGTGCCAGCAGCTTAGCCATGGCGGGTGCGCACCCCTACGAGCAGTACTTC
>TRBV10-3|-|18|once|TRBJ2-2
CAIRGSGTPTWGTGELFF
TGTGCCATCAGGGGCTCCGGGACACCTACCTGGGGAACCGGGGAGCTGTTTTTT
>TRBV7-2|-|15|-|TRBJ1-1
CASSLAPGRNTEAFF
TGTGCCAGCAGCTTAGCTCCAGGGAGGAACACTGAAGCTTTCTTT
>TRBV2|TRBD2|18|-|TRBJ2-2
CASSDLAGGLVDTGELFF
TGTGCCAGCAGTGACCTAGCGGGAGGGCTGGTTGACACCGGGGAGCTGTTTTTT
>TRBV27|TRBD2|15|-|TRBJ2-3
CASSSPLRGTDTQYF
TGTGCCAGCAGTTCTCCTTTGCGGGGGACAGATACGCAGTATTTT
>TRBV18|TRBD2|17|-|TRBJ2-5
CASSPGLAGGPLETQYF
TGTGCCAGCTCACCGGGACTAGCGGGAGGGCCTTTGGAGACCCAGTACTTC
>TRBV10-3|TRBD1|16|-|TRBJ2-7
CAISDSDRGESYEQYF
TGTGCCATCAGCGACTCGGACAGGGGAGAGTCCTACGAGCAGTACTTC
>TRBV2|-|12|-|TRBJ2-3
CASSIAMDTQYF
TGTGCCAGCAGCATAGCTATGGATACGCAGTATTTT
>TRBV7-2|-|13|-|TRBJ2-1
CASSVTGPSEQFF
TGTGCCAGCAGCGTAACAGGGCCCTCTGAGCAGTTCTTC
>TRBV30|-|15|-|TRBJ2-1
CAWSLSGLIYNEQFF
TGTGCCTGGAGCCTCTCGGGGCTTATCTACAATGAGCAGTTCTTC
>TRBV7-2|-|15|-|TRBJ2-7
CASSLAQGRVYEQYF
TGTGCCAGCAGCTTAGCACAGGGGAGGGTCTACGAGCAGTACTTC
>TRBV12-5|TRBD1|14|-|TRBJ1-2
CASGVGQPRGGYTF
TGTGCTAGTGGTGTGGGACAGCCCCGCGGGGGCTACACCTTC
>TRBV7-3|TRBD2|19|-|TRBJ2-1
CASSPSGTSGIYSYNEQFF
TGTGCCAGCAGCCCGTCCGGGACTAGCGGGATTTACTCCTACAATGAGCAGTTCTTC
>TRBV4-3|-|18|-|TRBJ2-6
CASSQVARPNSGANVLTF
TGCGCCAGCAGCCAAGTGGCCAGGCCAAACTCTGGGGCCAACGTCCTGACTTTC
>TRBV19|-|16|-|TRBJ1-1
CASSRPLAGSVTEAFF
TGTGCCAGTAGTAGGCCCCTGGCAGGATCTGTAACTGAAGCTTTCTTT
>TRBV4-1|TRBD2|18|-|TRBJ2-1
CASSQVDMGLAGGNEQFF
TGCGCCAGCAGCCAAGTTGACATGGGGCTAGCGGGAGGCAATGAGCAGTTCTTC
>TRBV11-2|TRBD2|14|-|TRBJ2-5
CASSSFGGRETQYF
TGTGCCAGCAGCTCCTTCGGCGGGAGAGAGACCCAGTACTTC
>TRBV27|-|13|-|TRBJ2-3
CASSPLGTDTQYF
TGTGCCAGCAGCCCACTGGGGACAGATACGCAGTATTTT
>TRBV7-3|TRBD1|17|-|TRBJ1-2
CASSPGPSGQGVYGYTF
TGTGCCAGCAGCCCCGGGCCTTCCGGACAGGGGGTCTATGGCTACACCTTC
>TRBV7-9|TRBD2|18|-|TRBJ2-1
CASSLPHRLAGAHNEQFF
TGTGCCAGCAGCTTACCACACAGACTAGCGGGAGCCCACAATGAGCAGTTCTTC
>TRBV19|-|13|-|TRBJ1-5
CASSPGGNQPQHF
TGTGCCAGTTCCCCGGGGGGCAATCAGCCCCAGCATTTT
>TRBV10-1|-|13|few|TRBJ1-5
CASSAGSGGPQHF
TGCGCCAGCAGCGCCGGGAGTGGAGGGCCCCAGCATTTT
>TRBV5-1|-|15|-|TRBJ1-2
CASTREVGSNYGYTF
TGCGCCAGCACTCGGGAGGTAGGGTCAAACTATGGCTACACCTTC
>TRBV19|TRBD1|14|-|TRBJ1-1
CASSRGQGHTEAFF
TGTGCCAGTAGTAGAGGACAGGGACACACTGAAGCTTTCTTT
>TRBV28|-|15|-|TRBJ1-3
CASSSGTFAGNTIYF
TGTGCCAGCAGTTCCGGGACCTTTGCTGGAAACACCATATATTTT
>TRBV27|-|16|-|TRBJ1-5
CASSLSGPWGNQPQHF
TGTGCCAGCAGTTTAAGCGGCCCGTGGGGCAATCAGCCCCAGCATTTT